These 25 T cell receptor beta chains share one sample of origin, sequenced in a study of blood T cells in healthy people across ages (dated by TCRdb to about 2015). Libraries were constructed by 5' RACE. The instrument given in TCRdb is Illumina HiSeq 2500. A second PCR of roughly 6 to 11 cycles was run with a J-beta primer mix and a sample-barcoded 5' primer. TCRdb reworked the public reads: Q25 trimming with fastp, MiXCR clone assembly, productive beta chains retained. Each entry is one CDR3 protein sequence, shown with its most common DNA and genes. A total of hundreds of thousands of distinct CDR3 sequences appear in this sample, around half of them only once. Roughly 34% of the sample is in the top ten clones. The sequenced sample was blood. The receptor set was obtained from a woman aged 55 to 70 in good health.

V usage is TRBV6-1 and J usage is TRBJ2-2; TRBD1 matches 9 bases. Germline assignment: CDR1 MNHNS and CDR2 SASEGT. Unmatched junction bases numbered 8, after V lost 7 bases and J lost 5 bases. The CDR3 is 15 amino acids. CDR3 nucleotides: TGTGCCAGCAACCAGGACAGGGGCCGAACCGGGGAGCTGTTTTTT. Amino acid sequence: CASNQDRGRTGELFF.

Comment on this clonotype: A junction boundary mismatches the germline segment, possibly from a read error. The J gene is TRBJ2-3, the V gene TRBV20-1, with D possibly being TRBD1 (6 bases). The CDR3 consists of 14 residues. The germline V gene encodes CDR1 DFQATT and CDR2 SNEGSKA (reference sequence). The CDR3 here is CGATHGQITDTQYF. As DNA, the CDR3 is TGCGGTGCAACGCACGGACAGATCACAGATACGCAGTATTTT.

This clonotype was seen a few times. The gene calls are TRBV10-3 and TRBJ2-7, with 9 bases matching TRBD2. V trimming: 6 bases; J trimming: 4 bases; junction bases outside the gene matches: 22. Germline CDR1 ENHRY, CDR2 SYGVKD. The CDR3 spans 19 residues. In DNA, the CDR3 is TGTGCCATCAGGACAATAGCGGGAGTATTCGTACTGGGCCGGTACGAGCAGTACTTC. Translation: CAIRTIAGVFVLGRYEQYF.

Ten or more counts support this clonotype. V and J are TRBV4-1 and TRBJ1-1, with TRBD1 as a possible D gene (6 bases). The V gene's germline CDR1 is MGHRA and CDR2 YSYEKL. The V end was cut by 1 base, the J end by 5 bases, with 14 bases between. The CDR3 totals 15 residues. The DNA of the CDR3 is TGCGCCAGCAGCCAAGTGGAGAGGGGGAGAACTGAAGCTTTCTTT. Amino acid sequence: CASSQVERGRTEAFF.

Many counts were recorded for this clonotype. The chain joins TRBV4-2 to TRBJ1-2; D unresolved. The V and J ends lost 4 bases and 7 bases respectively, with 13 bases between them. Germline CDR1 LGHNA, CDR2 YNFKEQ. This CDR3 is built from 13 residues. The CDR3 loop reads CASSRLTDSGYTF. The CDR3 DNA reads TGTGCCAGCAGCCGACTTACAGATTCTGGCTACACCTTC.

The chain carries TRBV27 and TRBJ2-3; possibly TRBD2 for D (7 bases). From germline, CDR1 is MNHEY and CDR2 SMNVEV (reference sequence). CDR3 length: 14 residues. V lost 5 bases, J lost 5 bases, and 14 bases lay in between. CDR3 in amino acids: CASSARGRGDTQYF. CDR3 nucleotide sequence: TGTGCCAGCAGTGCGCGGGGGCGAGGAGATACGCAGTATTTT.

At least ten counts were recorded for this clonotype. The DNA for the CDR3 is TGCAGTGCTAGAGATGGGGTCCGGTGGAATAGCAATCAGCCCCAGCATTTT. It encodes CSARDGVRWNSNQPQHF. The rearrangement joins TRBV20-1 to TRBJ1-5; no definite D call. Germline V gives CDR1 DFQATT, CDR2 SNEGSKA (reference sequence). The V and J ends lost 0 bases and 0 bases respectively, with 15 bases between them. This CDR3 spans 17 amino acids.

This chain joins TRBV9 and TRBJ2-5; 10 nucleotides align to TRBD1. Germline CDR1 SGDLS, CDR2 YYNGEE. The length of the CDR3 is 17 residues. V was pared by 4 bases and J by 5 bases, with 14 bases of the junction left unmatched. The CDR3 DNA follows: TGTGCCAGCAGCCCTGGACAGGGGGGATGGACTAAGGAGACCCAGTACTTC. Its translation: CASSPGQGGWTKETQYF.

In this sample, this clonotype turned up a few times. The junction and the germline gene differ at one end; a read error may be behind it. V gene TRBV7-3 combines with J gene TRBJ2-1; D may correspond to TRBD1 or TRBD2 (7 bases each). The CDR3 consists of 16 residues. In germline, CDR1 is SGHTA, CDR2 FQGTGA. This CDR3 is CTSSLGSSTGRDEQFF. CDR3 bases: TGTACCAGCAGCTTAGGATCATCGACAGGGAGGGATGAGCAGTTCTTC.

The CDR3 spells CSANYGTSVPYEQYF. The CDR3 DNA is TGCAGTGCTAACTATGGGACTAGCGTCCCCTATGAGCAGTACTTC. This chain joins TRBV20-1 and TRBJ2-4; 10 nucleotides match TRBD2. The CDR3 loop spans 15 amino acids. Germline V lookup: CDR1 DFQATT, CDR2 SNEGSKA (reference sequence). Trimming at V came to 4 bases and at J to 13 bases, leaving 16 bases not matched to a gene.

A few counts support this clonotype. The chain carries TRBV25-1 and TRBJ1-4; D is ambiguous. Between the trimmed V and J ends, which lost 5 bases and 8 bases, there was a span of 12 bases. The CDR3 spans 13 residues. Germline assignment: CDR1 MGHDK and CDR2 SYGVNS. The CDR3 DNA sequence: TGTGCCAGCAGTCCCCGGGGTAGGGAAAAACTGTTTTTT. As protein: CASSPRGREKLFF.

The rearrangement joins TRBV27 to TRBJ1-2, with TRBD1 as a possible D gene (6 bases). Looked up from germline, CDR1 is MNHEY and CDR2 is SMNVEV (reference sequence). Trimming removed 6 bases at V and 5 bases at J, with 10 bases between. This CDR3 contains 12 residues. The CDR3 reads CASRTGHYGYTF. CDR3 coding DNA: TGTGCCAGCAGGACAGGTCATTATGGCTACACCTTC.

Written as DNA, the CDR3 is TGCAGCCATACATTCGGGGAGACCCAGTTCTTC. Translating it yields CSHTFGETQFF. The rearrangement links TRBV29-1 to TRBJ2-1; tentatively, D is TRBD2 (5 bases). The CDR3 length is 11 residues. Per germline, CDR1 SQVTM and CDR2 ANQGSEA. The ends were cut back, 8 bases at V and 13 bases at J, with 18 bases in the middle.

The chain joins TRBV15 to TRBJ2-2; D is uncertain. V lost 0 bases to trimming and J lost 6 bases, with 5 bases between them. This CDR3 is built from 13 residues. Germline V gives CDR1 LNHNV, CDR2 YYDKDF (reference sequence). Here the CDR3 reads CATSRDLPGELFF. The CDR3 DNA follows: TGTGCCACCAGCAGAGACCTACCCGGGGAGCTGTTTTTT.

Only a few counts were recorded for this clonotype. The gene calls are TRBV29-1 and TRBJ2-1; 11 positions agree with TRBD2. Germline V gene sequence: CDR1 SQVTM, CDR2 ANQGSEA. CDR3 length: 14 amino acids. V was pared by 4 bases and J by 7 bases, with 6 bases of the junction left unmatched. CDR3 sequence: CSVVLAGVMNEQFF. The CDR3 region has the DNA TGCAGCGTTGTACTAGCGGGAGTCATGAATGAGCAGTTCTTC.

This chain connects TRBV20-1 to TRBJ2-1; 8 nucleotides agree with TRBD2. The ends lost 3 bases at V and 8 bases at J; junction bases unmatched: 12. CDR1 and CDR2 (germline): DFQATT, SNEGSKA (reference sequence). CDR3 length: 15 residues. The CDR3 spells CSASKPGLGGYEQFF. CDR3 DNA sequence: TGCAGTGCTAGTAAACCGGGACTAGGGGGATATGAGCAGTTCTTC.

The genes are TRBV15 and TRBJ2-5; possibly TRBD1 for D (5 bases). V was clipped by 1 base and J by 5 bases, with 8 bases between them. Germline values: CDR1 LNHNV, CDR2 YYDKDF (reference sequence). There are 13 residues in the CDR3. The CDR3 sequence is CATSRAGFETQYF. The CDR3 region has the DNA TGTGCCACCAGCAGAGCAGGGTTTGAGACCCAGTACTTC.

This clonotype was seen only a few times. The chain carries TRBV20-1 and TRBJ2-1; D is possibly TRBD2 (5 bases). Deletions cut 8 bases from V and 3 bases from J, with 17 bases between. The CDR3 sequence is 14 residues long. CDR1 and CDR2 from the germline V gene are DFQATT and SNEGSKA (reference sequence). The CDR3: CSFKAQGSYNEQFF. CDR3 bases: TGCAGTTTCAAAGCCCAAGGGAGCTACAATGAGCAGTTCTTC.

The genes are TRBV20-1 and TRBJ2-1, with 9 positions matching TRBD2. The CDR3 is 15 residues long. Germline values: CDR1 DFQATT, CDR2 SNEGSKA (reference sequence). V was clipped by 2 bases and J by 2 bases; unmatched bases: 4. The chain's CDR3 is CSARPSGKTYNEQFF. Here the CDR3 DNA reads TGCAGTGCTAGACCTAGCGGGAAAACCTACAATGAGCAGTTCTTC.

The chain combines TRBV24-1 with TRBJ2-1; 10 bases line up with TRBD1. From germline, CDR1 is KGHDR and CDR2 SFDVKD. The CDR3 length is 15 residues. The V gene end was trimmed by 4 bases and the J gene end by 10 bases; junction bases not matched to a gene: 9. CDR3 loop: CATSESGQGSSEQFF. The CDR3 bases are TGTGCCACCAGTGAGTCGGGACAGGGGTCTTCAGAGCAGTTCTTC.

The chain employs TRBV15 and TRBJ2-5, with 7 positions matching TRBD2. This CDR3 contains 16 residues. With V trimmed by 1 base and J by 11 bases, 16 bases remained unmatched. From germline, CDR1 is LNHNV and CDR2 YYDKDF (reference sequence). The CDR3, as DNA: TGTGCCACCAGCAGAGTAGGACTAGAAACCTACAATGAGCAGTACTTC. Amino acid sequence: CATSRVGLETYNEQYF.

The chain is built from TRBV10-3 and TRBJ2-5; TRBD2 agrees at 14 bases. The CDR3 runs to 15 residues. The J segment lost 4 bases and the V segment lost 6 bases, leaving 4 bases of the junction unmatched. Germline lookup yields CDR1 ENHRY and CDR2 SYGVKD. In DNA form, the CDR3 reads TGTGCCATCAGCCCAGGGACTAGCGGGAGAGAGACCCAGTACTTC. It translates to CAISPGTSGRETQYF.

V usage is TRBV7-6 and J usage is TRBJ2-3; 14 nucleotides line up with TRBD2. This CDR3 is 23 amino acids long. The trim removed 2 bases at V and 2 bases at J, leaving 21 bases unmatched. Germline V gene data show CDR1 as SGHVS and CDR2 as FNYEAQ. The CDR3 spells CASSLLRSPAGTSGSKATDTQYF. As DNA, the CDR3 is TGTGCCAGCAGCTTACTCCGGAGTCCAGCCGGGACTAGCGGGAGTAAGGCCACAGATACGCAGTATTTT. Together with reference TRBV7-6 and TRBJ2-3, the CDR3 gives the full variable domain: GAGVSQSPRYKVTKRGQDVALRCDPISGHVSLYWYRQALGQGPEFLTYFNYEAQQDKSGLPNDRFSAERPEGSISTLTIQRTEQRDSAMYRCASSLLRSPAGTSGSKATDTQYFGPGTRLTVL.

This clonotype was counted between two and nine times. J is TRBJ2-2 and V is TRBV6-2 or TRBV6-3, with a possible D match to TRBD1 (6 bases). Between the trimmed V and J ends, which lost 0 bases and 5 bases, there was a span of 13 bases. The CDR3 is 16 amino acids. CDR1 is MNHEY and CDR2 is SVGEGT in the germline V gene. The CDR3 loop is CASSYSRQRGTGELFF. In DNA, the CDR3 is TGTGCCAGCAGTTACTCCCGACAGAGGGGGACCGGGGAGCTGTTTTTT.

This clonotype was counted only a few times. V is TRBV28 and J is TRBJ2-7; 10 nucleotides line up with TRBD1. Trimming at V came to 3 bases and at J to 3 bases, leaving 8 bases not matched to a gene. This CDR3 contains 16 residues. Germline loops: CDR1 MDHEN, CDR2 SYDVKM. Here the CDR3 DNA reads TGTGCCAGCAGTTTCTCCCGGGACAGGGGCGGCTACGAGCAGTACTTC. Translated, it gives CASSFSRDRGGYEQYF.